A selection of T cell receptor beta chains follows, all from one sample in a study of blood T cell repertoires in COVID-19. Profiling relied on immunoSEQ multiplex PCR, and the TCRdb table lists in-frame clones only, not all of them. This table has a few hundred thousand clones, around 90% appearing once. The sequenced sample was PBMCs or T cells enriched from blood (not recorded which). The receptors were sampled from a woman between 18 and 29 years old with acute COVID-19. Each CDR3 is given without its conserved first and last residue. Where a row states a size, it is once, few, many or the class of an expanded clone; other rows omit it.

v_call clone_size cdr3_aa
TRBV4-1 NA ASSRRTDNSNQPQH
TRBV5-1 NA ASSHRQGSITGELF
TRBV2 NA ASRKTGTGSSPLH
TRBV28 NA ASSLLTSGHYEQY
TRBV27 NA ASSFVGTGSNQPQH
TRBV6-5 few ASSQAGGTYNEQF
TRBV9 NA ASSGGNTEAF
TRBV18 once ASSEGNSNQPQH
TRBV7-7 once ASSDLAHSYNEQF
TRBV7-2 once ASSLGTDILRPSGNTIY
TRBV6-2/TRBV6-3 NA ASSYPGQGAGVGWPQH
TRBV27 NA ASSPARTYGGTQY
TRBV27 NA ASSFLGQGKNYGYT
TRBV19 NA ASSITGGNTEAF
TRBV3-1/TRBV3-2 NA ASSWALGGTDTQY
TRBV28 NA ASSSPQGALYEQY
TRBV11-2 NA ASSLSRQTGELF
TRBV12-3/TRBV12-4 NA ASSPRTGEKQY
TRBV9 NA ASSVEWEGSYEQY
TRBV27 NA ASSIRTGTGLLARSTDTQY
TRBV24-1 NA ATSDGTTSGKPETQY
TRBV5-1 NA ASRVSSGSDEQF
TRBV19 NA ASDRTSNQPQH
TRBV9 NA ASSGGQWETQY
TRBV19 NA ASSSRQGDATNEKLF
TRBV9 NA ASSLTGRTNEKLF
TRBV9 NA ASSTRGTSGKRTDTQY
TRBV28 few ASSPLKRQGAGTEAF
TRBV5-1 NA ASSLVLATNEKLF
TRBV9 NA ASSPLWGLSYNEQF
TRBV4-2 NA ASSQDEGGDSYNSPLH
TRBV11-2 NA ASSLVGGQYGYT
TRBV6-5 few ATKRQPNQPQH
TRBV2 NA ASGRFTLNEQF
TRBV7-8 NA ASSSHRDATNEKLF
TRBV11-3 NA ASSLQALQETQY
TRBV2 once ASRERPYEQY
TRBV7-2 NA ASSLGGQGREAF
TRBV18 NA ASSASDSNTEAF
TRBV6-5 NA ASSYRGEAGELF
TRBV11-3 NA ASSGQGTTGELF
TRBV20-1 NA SASGRDSYEQY
TRBV12-5 NA ASGGGLAGRVDTQY
TRBV28 NA ASTRPLGQGVTEAF
TRBV25-1 once ASRGLAANSYEQY
TRBV7-3 NA ASSLQGMDYT
TRBV6-6 NA ASSRTTRGGDQPQH
TRBV19 NA ASSKSTRGASTDTQY
TRBV11-2 once ASSLSSGRGGELF
TRBV28 once ASTLTAGTAYGYT
TRBV24-1 NA ATSGTGVNYGYT
TRBV20-1 NA SARDSGTQY
TRBV19 NA ASTRGGQGNQPQH
TRBV27 NA ASSSGGLNTEAF
TRBV5-6 NA ASSTSGKENTEAF
TRBV18 NA ASLKGEGNTIY
TRBV5-6 NA ASGSGQGIPRGDTEAF